This is a list of T cell receptor beta chains from one sample in a study of cytomegalovirus exposure and HLA in healthy donors. The repertoire was sequenced with immunoSEQ multiplex PCR; TCRdb's copy has only in-frame clones and lacks some. This table holds more than 150,000 clones, just over 75% found once. The sequenced sample consisted of PBMCs. These receptor sequences come from a man younger than 30 in good health and CMV-seronegative. Both conserved end residues are part of each CDR3. Each record gives: D gene, V gene, CDR3 length, clone size, J gene, CDR3 protein, CDR3 DNA. The D gene is left open where the match is weak. Clone size is stated in some rows and not others, as once, few, many or a class when expanded.

TRBD2	TRBV7-9	14	.	TRBJ2-7	CASSLTSGGYEQYF	TGTGCCAGCAGCTTAACCAGCGGGGGGTACGAGCAGTACTTC
TRBD1	TRBV7-6	18	few	TRBJ2-7	CASSSARDRVRGTYEQYF	TGTGCCAGCAGCTCCGCCCGGGACAGGGTTCGCGGAACCTACGAGCAGTACTTC
TRBD1	TRBV7-3	15	few	TRBJ2-2	CASSREGGGTGELFF	TGTGCCAGCAGCCGGGAAGGGGGCGGCACCGGGGAGCTGTTTTTT
TRBD1	TRBV29-1	13	.	TRBJ2-5	CSVRGGSQETQYF	TGCAGCGTTCGAGGGGGCAGCCAAGAGACCCAGTACTTC
.	TRBV29-1	15	.	TRBJ1-1	CSVPTSRGFLTEAFF	TGCAGCGTACCGACCTCCCGGGGGTTCCTAACTGAAGCTTTCTTT
.	TRBV15	15	.	TRBJ2-5	CATSRDQGRSETQYF	TGTGCCACCAGCAGAGATCAGGGTCGAAGCGAGACCCAGTACTTC
TRBD2	TRBV11-2	15	.	TRBJ2-1	CASSLGSGGSREQFF	TGTGCCAGCAGCTTAGGAAGCGGGGGGTCCCGAGAGCAGTTCTTC
TRBD1	TRBV6-5	13	.	TRBJ1-2	CASSYVTGDGYTF	TGTGCCAGCAGTTACGTCACAGGGGATGGCTACACCTTC
.	TRBV7-9	15	.	TRBJ1-4	CASSLAQGDVEKLFF	TGTGCCAGCAGCTTAGCCCAGGGTGATGTTGAAAAACTGTTTTTT
.	TRBV20-1	11	.	TRBJ1-3	CSASLGNTIYF	TGCAGTGCTAGTCTCGGAAACACCATATATTTT
.	TRBV6-6	11	.	TRBJ2-1	CASYREGEQFF	TGTGCCAGCTACAGGGAGGGCGAGCAGTTCTTC
TRBD1	TRBV7-3	15	.	TRBJ1-2	CASSKGGGGDYGYTF	TGTGCCAGCAGCAAAGGGGGCGGAGGGGACTATGGCTACACCTTC
TRBD1	TRBV29-1	14	.	TRBJ1-1	CSAGGTGETWRAFF	TGCAGCGCCGGAGGGACAGGGGAAACTTGGCGAGCTTTCTTT
TRBD1	TRBV4-3	17	.	TRBJ2-6	CASSGGQGLSGANVLTF	TGCGCCAGCAGTGGCGGACAGGGATTATCTGGGGCCAACGTCCTGACTTTC
.	TRBV7-9	14	.	TRBJ2-7	CASSFRWGRGEQYF	TGTGCCAGCAGCTTTCGCTGGGGCAGGGGCGAGCAGTACTTC
TRBD1	TRBV7-9	14	.	TRBJ2-5	CASSSDRGRETQYF	TGTGCCAGCAGCTCGGACAGGGGGCGAGAGACCCAGTACTTC
TRBD2	TRBV9	16	.	TRBJ2-5	CASSVVGGSVQETQYF	TGTGCCAGCAGCGTAGTGGGCGGGAGCGTCCAAGAGACCCAGTACTTC
.	TRBV5-1	15	.	TRBJ2-5	CASSLVPRGQETQYF	TGCGCCAGCAGCTTGGTGCCCAGGGGCCAAGAGACCCAGTACTTC
.	TRBV13	13	.	TRBJ2-5	CASSLGLVETQYF	TGTGCCAGCAGCTTAGGGCTAGTAGAGACCCAGTACTTC
.	TRBV13	15	.	TRBJ2-5	CASSPGGRGVETQYF	TGTGCCAGCAGCCCGGGGGGCCGGGGTGTCGAGACCCAGTACTTC
TRBD1	TRBV7-8	15	.	TRBJ1-5	CASSFGTGPNQPQHF	TGTGCCAGCAGCTTCGGGACAGGCCCTAATCAGCCCCAGCATTTT
TRBD1	TRBV10-3	15	.	TRBJ1-1	CAISDVDRVGWSAFF	TGTGCCATCAGTGACGTCGACAGGGTCGGTTGGTCGGCTTTCTTT
TRBD1	TRBV6-5	15	.	TRBJ2-1	CASSRDRGSYNEQFF	TGTGCCAGCAGCCGGGACAGGGGATCCTACAATGAGCAGTTCTTC
TRBD1	TRBV5-4	17	.	TRBJ1-3	CASSLWGTEVSGNTIYF	TGTGCCAGCAGCTTGTGGGGGACAGAAGTCTCTGGAAACACCATATATTTT
TRBD1	TRBV29-1	17	.	TRBJ2-2	CSVEEGRGRVGTGELFF	TGCAGCGTTGAAGAGGGCAGGGGGCGAGTTGGCACCGGGGAGCTGTTTTTT
.	TRBV5-6	14	few	TRBJ1-4	CASSLYGVLEKLFF	TGTGCCAGCAGCTTGTACGGGGTACTGGAAAAACTGTTTTTT
.	TRBV27	15	few	TRBJ1-5	CASCKGGLGNQPQHF	TGTGCCAGCTGCAAGGGGGGGTTGGGAAATCAGCCCCAGCATTTT